The 21 T cell receptor beta chains below were found in one sample sequenced in a study of blood T cell repertoires in COVID-19. The repertoire was sequenced with immunoSEQ multiplex PCR; TCRdb's copy has only in-frame clones and lacks some. The sample carries 230,000 or so clones, approximately 90% recorded once. The sample comprised PBMCs or T cells enriched from blood (not recorded which). These TCRs come from a woman in her 30s who had recovered from COVID-19.

Turning to this clone: Other DNA sequences in this sample translate to the same CDR3. V gene TRBV6-5 combines with J gene TRBJ1-1; possible D gene TRBD1, 6 bases. Per germline, CDR1 MNHEY and CDR2 SVGAGI. This CDR3 contains 12 residues. Between the trimmed V and J ends, which lost 0 bases and 7 bases, there was a span of 6 bases. CDR3 DNA sequence: TGTGCCAGCAGTTACTCGACAGGTGAAGCTTTCTTT. This gives the protein CASSYSTGEAFF.

This clone showed up just once. The chain has TRBV6-2 or TRBV6-3 and TRBJ1-5, with a possible D match to TRBD1 (6 bases). V lost 5 bases, J lost 4 bases, and 12 bases lay in between. The CDR3 totals 14 residues. The germline gives CDR1 MNHEY, CDR2 SVGEGT. The CDR3 sequence is CASSGGSENQPQHF. The CDR3 region has the DNA TGTGCCAGCAGTGGGGGCAGTGAGAATCAGCCCCAGCATTTT.

The chain has TRBV9 and TRBJ2-3; D might be TRBD1 (6 bases). The CDR3 extends over 14 amino acids. V was clipped by 3 bases and J by 2 bases, with 10 bases between them. Germline CDR1 and CDR2: SGDLS and YYNGEE. CDR3 in amino acids: CASSEDRNTDTQYF. The CDR3 nucleotides read TGTGCCAGCAGCGAGGACAGAAACACAGATACGCAGTATTTT.

The chain recombines TRBV14 with TRBJ1-2; no firm D call. The V end lost 2 bases, the J end lost 8 bases, and 21 bases lay between the germline ends. CDR1 and CDR2 (germline): SGHDN, FVKESK. The CDR3 has 16 residues. The CDR3 DNA follows: TGTGCCAGCAGCCAATCCCAGACGACAAGGCTCTTGGGCTACACCTTC. It encodes CASSQSQTTRLLGYTF.

This clone was detected once. The rearrangement joins TRBV9 to TRBJ1-2; 10 positions match TRBD1. The ends lost 0 bases at V and 7 bases at J; junction bases unmatched: 0. The germline V gene encodes CDR1 SGDLS and CDR2 YYNGEE. The CDR3 covers 13 residues. The CDR3 spells CASSVGDRGGYTF. DNA of the CDR3: TGTGCCAGCAGCGTAGGGGACAGGGGTGGCTACACCTTC.

The chain joins TRBV7-2 to TRBJ1-1, with D unresolved. This CDR3 is built from 15 residues. Trimming pared 3 bases from V and 0 bases from J, leaving 11 bases between. The V gene's germline CDR1 is SGHTA and CDR2 FQGNSA. The chain's CDR3 is CASSFLSGLNTEAFF. CDR3 sequence (DNA): TGTGCCAGCAGCTTCCTGAGTGGGCTGAACACTGAAGCTTTCTTT.

The chain recombines TRBV5-4 with TRBJ2-6; TRBD1 is a possible D gene (5 bases). The V gene's germline CDR1 is SGHNT and CDR2 YYREEE (reference sequence). The germline V and J ends were trimmed by 6 bases and 0 bases, with 22 bases remaining between them. This CDR3 region has 19 residues. The CDR3 region has the DNA TGTGCCAGCACTCCGCCAAGGGGCAGAAACCCCTCTGGGGCCAACGTCCTGACTTTC. Translating gives CASTPPRGRNPSGANVLTF.

The chain carries TRBV4-1 and TRBJ2-3; 7 nucleotides match TRBD2. The CDR3 loop spans 14 amino acids. J gave up 2 bases and V 3 bases, and 2 bases lay outside the gene matches. Germline CDR1 reads MGHRA; CDR2 reads YSYEKL. The CDR3: CASSHAGDTDTQYF. The DNA for the CDR3 is TGCGCCAGCAGCCATGCGGGGGACACAGATACGCAGTATTTT.

J is TRBJ1-2 and V is TRBV11-2, with D perhaps TRBD1 (5 bases). The CDR3 has 13 amino acids. Trimming removed 8 bases at V and 5 bases at J, with 15 bases between. The V gene's germline CDR1 is SGHAT and CDR2 FQNNGV. The CDR3: CASSVGAGYGYTF. The CDR3 coding sequence is TGTGCCAGCTCGGTTGGGGCAGGATATGGCTACACCTTC.

The gene calls are TRBV10-3 and TRBJ1-1; D possibly corresponds to TRBD1 (5 bases). There are 11 residues in the CDR3. Germline V CDR1 and CDR2: ENHRY, SYGVKD. V lost 6 bases and J 11 bases, leaving 13 bases between the germline ends. The CDR3 DNA is TGTGCCATCAGGGGGTCAGGGATGGCTTTCTTT. The encoded protein is CAIRGSGMAFF.

This chain uses TRBV5-4 with TRBJ1-2; TRBD1 matches 7 bases. V shed 3 bases and J 5 bases; nucleotides not matched to a gene: 7. CDR1 is SGHNT, CDR2 YYREEE, per germline (reference sequence). The CDR3 totals 14 residues. CDR3 loop: CASSYRGLPYGYTF. CDR3 sequence (DNA): TGTGCCAGCAGCTACAGGGGCCTTCCTTATGGCTACACCTTC.

This clone was counted a few times. The sample has other DNA sequences that encode this CDR3 too. The gene calls are TRBV19 and TRBJ1-1; TRBD1 is a possible D gene (5 bases). This CDR3 has 12 residues. In germline, CDR1 is LNHDA, CDR2 SQIVND (reference sequence). V gave up 1 base and J gave up 6 bases, with 6 bases separating them. Here the CDR3 DNA reads TGTGCCAGTAGTATAGGCAGGGCTGAAGCTTTCTTT. It translates to CASSIGRAEAFF. The variable domain in full, completed from reference TRBV19 and TRBJ1-1, reads DGGITQSPKYLFRKEGQNVTLSCEQNLNHDAMYWYRQDPGQGLRLIYYSQIVNDFQKGDIAEGYSVSREKKESFPLTVTSAQKNPTAFYLCASSIGRAEAFFGQGTRLTVV.

This clone was seen just once. In DNA, the CDR3 is TGTGCCAGTAGGCGTCAGGGAGGTTGGGATTCACCCCTCCACTTT. Protein: CASRRQGGWDSPLHF. J is TRBJ1-6 and V is TRBV19; a possible D gene is TRBD1 (5 bases). Per germline, CDR1 LNHDA and CDR2 SQIVND (reference sequence). The CDR3 loop spans 15 amino acids. Trimming stripped 6 bases from V and 8 bases from J, with 17 bases between.

This chain links TRBV9 with TRBJ2-5, with D possibly matching TRBD2 (6 bases). The germline V gene encodes CDR1 SGDLS and CDR2 YYNGEE. V lost 2 bases and J 2 bases, leaving 10 bases between the germline ends. The CDR3 covers 14 residues. The CDR3 DNA sequence: TGTGCCAGCAGCGTCGGGACTTATCAAGAGACCCAGTACTTC. It is translated as CASSVGTYQETQYF. The complete variable domain, with remaining parts taken from reference TRBV9 and TRBJ2-5, reads DSGVTQTPKHLITATGQRVTLRCSPRSGDLSVYWYQQSLDQGLQFLIQYYNGEERAKGNILERFSAQQFPDLHSELNLSSLELGDSALYFCASSVGTYQETQYFGPGTRLLVL.

The chain links TRBV2 to TRBJ1-3; 8 bases line up with TRBD1. The CDR3 is made up of 14 amino acids. CDR1 and CDR2 (germline): SNHLY, FYNNEI. J lost 2 bases, V lost 8 bases, and 5 bases had no gene match. The CDR3 nucleotides are TGTGCCAGCGGGGAACAGGGGGCTGGAAACACCATATATTTT. This sequence encodes CASGEQGAGNTIYF.

The V gene is TRBV14, the J gene TRBJ2-6; 11 bases map to TRBD1. Germline CDR1 is SGHDN and CDR2 is FVKESK. V dropped 4 bases and J dropped 0; count of bases not matched to a gene: 5. The CDR3 runs 18 residues. The CDR3 loop is CASSPEGTGGSGANVLTF. CDR3 nucleotide sequence: TGTGCCAGCAGCCCGGAAGGGACAGGGGGCTCTGGGGCCAACGTCCTGACTTTC.

The CDR3 nucleotides are TGTGCCAGCAGCCAAGGTCGGGGGCAAGAGACCCAGTACTTC. Its protein product is CASSQGRGQETQYF. V usage is TRBV27 and J usage is TRBJ2-5; the D gene is possibly TRBD2 (6 bases). The CDR3 totals 14 residues. V was clipped by 6 bases and J by 2 bases, with 13 bases between them. Germline assignment: CDR1 MNHEY and CDR2 SMNVEV (reference sequence).

On this clone: The sample holds other DNA sequences that translate to the same CDR3. V usage is TRBV5-1 and J usage is TRBJ1-3, with a possible D match to TRBD1 (5 bases). This CDR3 region has 14 residues. The ends were cut back, 3 bases at V and 1 base at J, with 8 bases in the middle. CDR1 and CDR2 from the germline V gene are SGHRS and YFSETQ. CDR3 nucleotide sequence: TGCGCCAGCAGCTCTGACAGTTCTGGAAACACCATATATTTT. It translates to CASSSDSSGNTIYF.

The V call is TRBV6-2 or TRBV6-3, the J call TRBJ2-2; the D gene is possibly TRBD1 (5 bases). With 6 bases removed from V and 3 bases from J, the gap between germline ends came to 11 bases. CDR1 and CDR2 (germline): MNHEY, SVGEGT. This CDR3 spans 14 amino acids. The CDR3 spells CASRPIRDTGELFF. The CDR3 bases are TGTGCCAGCAGACCTATCAGGGACACCGGGGAGCTGTTTTTT.

This sequence joins TRBV2 and TRBJ2-1; TRBD2 might be the D (6 bases). Trimming left V 7 bases short and J 3 bases short, with 16 bases between. This CDR3 contains 15 residues. The germline gives CDR1 SNHLY, CDR2 FYNNEI. The CDR3 DNA sequence: TGTGCCAGCACCGATAAGCGGGCGAGCTACAATGAGCAGTTCTTC. Translation: CASTDKRASYNEQFF.

The gene calls are TRBV6-4 and TRBJ2-7; D gene uncertain. V shed 4 bases and J shed 1 base, with 14 bases lying between them. The CDR3 sequence is 15 residues long. Germline CDR1 is MRHNA and CDR2 is SNTAGT. As DNA, the CDR3 is TGTGCCAGCAGTGCCCCCCAGTATCTGTCCTACGAGCAGTACTTC. Translating it yields CASSAPQYLSYEQYF.